The clone carrying this T cell receptor beta chain showed up just once. The sample belongs to a study of control samples from healthy donors and cancer patients. Germline assignment: CDR1 SNHLY and CDR2 FYNNEI. This CDR3 contains 15 residues. Trimming stripped 4 bases from V and 6 bases from J, with 15 bases between. Libraries were prepared by immunoSEQ multiplex PCR; TCRdb keeps only in-frame clonotypes and omits some of them. The table includes about 59,000 clones, under 95% detected once. The chain employs TRBV2 and TRBJ1-4; D gene unclear. The TCR comes from a middle-aged man with colorectal cancer. The sample comprised PBMCs. CDR3 DNA sequence: TGTGCCAGCAGTGTTATGGACGGTCTATATGAAAAACTGTTTTTT. This codes for CASSVMDGLYEKLFF.